Following are 8 T cell receptor beta chains from one sample sequenced in a study of blood T cell repertoires in COVID-19. Sequenced by immunoSEQ multiplex PCR; TCRdb stores in-frame clones only, minus some. The data show some 300,000 clones, around 92% seen once. The sample comprised PBMCs or T cells enriched from blood (not recorded which). The receptors were gathered from a woman aged 25 to 39 who had recovered from COVID-19.

The gene calls are TRBV5-1 and TRBJ2-3; no clear D. This CDR3 has 15 amino acids. Trimming shortened V by 0 bases and J by 1 base, and 9 bases separated the two germline ends. Looked up from germline, CDR1 is SGHRS and CDR2 is YFSETQ. CDR3 sequence: CASSLGPGRTDTQYF. In DNA, the CDR3 is TGCGCCAGCAGCTTGGGTCCCGGTCGCACAGATACGCAGTATTTT.

The V and J genes are TRBV18 and TRBJ1-5; 7 positions match TRBD1. Looked up from germline, CDR1 is KGHSH and CDR2 is LQKENI. The length of the CDR3 is 14 residues. Trimming removed 3 bases from V and 5 bases from J; junction bases left unmatched: 4. The CDR3 DNA is TGTGCCAGCTCACCGGGACAGACTGATCAGCCCCAGCATTTT. It specifies CASSPGQTDQPQHF.

This chain joins TRBV9 and TRBJ1-2; tentative D call: TRBD1 (6 bases). Per the germline V gene, CDR1 is SGDLS and CDR2 is YYNGEE. The V end was cut by 3 bases, the J end by 0 bases, with 9 bases between. The CDR3 is made up of 14 amino acids. The CDR3 loop is CASSEWTANYGYTF. The CDR3 DNA sequence: TGTGCCAGCAGCGAGTGGACAGCTAACTATGGCTACACCTTC. Using reference TRBV9 and TRBJ1-2 for the parts outside the CDR3, the full variable domain is DSGVTQTPKHLITATGQRVTLRCSPRSGDLSVYWYQQSLDQGLQFLIQYYNGEERAKGNILERFSAQQFPDLHSELNLSSLELGDSALYFCASSEWTANYGYTFGSGTRLTVV.

The V and J genes are TRBV2 and TRBJ2-2; D perhaps matches TRBD1 (6 bases). The CDR3 extends over 13 amino acids. Germline lookup yields CDR1 SNHLY and CDR2 FYNNEI. Between the trimmed V and J ends, which lost 7 bases and 6 bases, there was a span of 12 bases. The CDR3: CASNPGQPGELFF. CDR3 DNA: TGTGCCAGCAACCCTGGACAGCCCGGGGAGCTGTTTTTT.

The chain uses TRBV7-9 and TRBJ1-5; 8 nucleotides match TRBD1. The CDR3 spans 15 residues. Unmatched junction bases numbered 3, after V lost 1 base and J lost 4 bases. Germline V gives CDR1 SEHNR, CDR2 FQNEAQ (reference sequence). The CDR3 reads CASSLDRGGNQPQHF. The CDR3, as DNA: TGTGCCAGCAGCTTAGACAGGGGGGGGAATCAGCCCCAGCATTTT.

V usage is TRBV19 and J usage is TRBJ2-1; weak D call: TRBD2 (5 bases). This CDR3 has 13 residues. V was clipped by 7 bases and J by 5 bases, with 12 bases between them. Germline V gene data show CDR1 as LNHDA and CDR2 as SQIVND (reference sequence). Written as DNA, the CDR3 is TGTGCCAGTACCGGGATTAATAACAATGAGCAGTTCTTC. Encoded protein: CASTGINNNEQFF.

The chain links TRBV30 to TRBJ2-2; the match to TRBD2 covers 9 bases. In germline, CDR1 is GTSNPN, CDR2 SVGIG (reference sequence). Losses at the gene ends were 4 bases for V and 7 bases for J; bases not matched to a gene: 10. The CDR3 spans 15 residues. DNA for the CDR3: TGTGCCTGGATGGTCGCTAGCGGGATTAACGGGGAGCTGTTTTTT. Its protein product is CAWMVASGINGELFF.

This clone was detected only a few times. The V and J genes are TRBV18 and TRBJ1-2; 7 bases are a match to TRBD1. Germline trimming cut 2 bases from V and 3 bases from J; bases unmatched to any gene: 9. CDR1 KGHSH and CDR2 LQKENI come from the germline V gene. This CDR3 is built from 16 residues. The CDR3 spells CASSPIYRGGYYGYTF. The CDR3 nucleotides are TGTGCCAGCTCACCAATATACAGGGGAGGCTACTATGGCTACACCTTC.